This TCR beta chain was captured in a study of control samples from healthy donors and cancer patients. The CDR3 has 18 residues. The V gene end was trimmed by 3 bases and the J gene end by 0 bases; junction bases not matched to a gene: 8. From germline, CDR1 is KGHSH and CDR2 LQKENI. TCRdb's table, derived via immunoSEQ multiplex PCR, lists solely in-frame clones and lacks some. The sample records roughly 130,000 clones, 91% being singletons. This clonotype originated in a man between 18 and 35 years old in good health. The rearrangement links TRBV18 to TRBJ1-3, with 10 nucleotides matching TRBD1. The sample comprised blood. CDR3 loop: CASSPLAGQGSSGNTIYF. CDR3 sequence (DNA): TGTGCCAGCTCACCGTTAGCGGGACAGGGGAGCTCTGGAAACACCATATATTTT.